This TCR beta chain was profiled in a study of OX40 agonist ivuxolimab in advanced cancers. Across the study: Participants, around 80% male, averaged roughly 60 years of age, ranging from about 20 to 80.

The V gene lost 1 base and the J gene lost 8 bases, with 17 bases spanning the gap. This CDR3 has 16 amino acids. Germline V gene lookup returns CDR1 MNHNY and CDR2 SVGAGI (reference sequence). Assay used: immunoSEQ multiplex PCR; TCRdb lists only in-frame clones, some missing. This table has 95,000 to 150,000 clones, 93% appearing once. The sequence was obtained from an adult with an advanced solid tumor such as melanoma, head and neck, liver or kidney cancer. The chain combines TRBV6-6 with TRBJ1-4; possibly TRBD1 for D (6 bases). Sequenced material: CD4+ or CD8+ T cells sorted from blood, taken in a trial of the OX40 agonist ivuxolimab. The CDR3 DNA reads TGTGCCAGCAGTTACTGGCCAACAGGGATGGACGAAAAACTGTTTTTT. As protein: CASSYWPTGMDEKLFF.